This T cell receptor beta chain emerged from a study of T cell responses to AZD1222 COVID-19 vaccine. The CDR3 has 14 amino acids. V lost 3 bases, J lost 5 bases, and 12 bases lay in between. CDR1 and CDR2 (germline): SGHTA, FQGNSA. Measured with immunoSEQ multiplex PCR; TCRdb has only the in-frame clones, and not every one. Among about 99,000 clones listed, around 89% were seen once. Turning to this clone: Its specificity is not known.

General study results and limits: The donor group comprised mostly white British people and more females; the analysis possibly underestimated clonal diversity. At baseline, just five to seven AZD1222 recipients tested seropositive. CD4 TCRs associated with vaccination spanned spike, dominating at 160-218 and 743-854. Following two doses of AZD1222, Spike-specific TCR breadth and depth rose.

The sequenced sample was peripheral blood, obtained on day 0 of AZD1222 vaccination. This sequence was found in an adult in good health. The rearrangement uses TRBV7-2 and TRBJ2-3; perhaps TRBD1 as D (6 bases). In DNA form, the CDR3 reads TGTGCCAGCAGCTTTCTGGGGGCGGGAGATACGCAGTATTTT. It codes for CASSFLGAGDTQYF.